A single sample gave rise to the 28 T cell receptor beta chains below, sequenced in a study of cytomegalovirus exposure and HLA in healthy donors. Primers included in the PCR were 60 Vbeta and 13 Jbeta primers. This table comes from immunoSEQ multiplex PCR, and its TCRdb copy is limited to in-frame clones, with some not included. The data show about 110,000 clones, about 68% seen once. Sequencing was carried out using PBMCs. The source of these receptors is a woman aged 40 to 50 in good health and CMV-seropositive.

This clone occurred once. The V and J genes are TRBV2 and TRBJ1-1; TRBD1 might be the D (5 bases). Germline CDR1 is SNHLY and CDR2 is FYNNEI. The CDR3 sequence is 11 residues long. Trimming took off 4 bases at V and 10 bases at J, with 10 bases between the two ends. CDR3 in amino acids: CASSAGGSAFF. The CDR3 DNA is TGTGCCAGCAGTGCCGGGGGTTCAGCTTTCTTT.

This chain connects TRBV30 to TRBJ2-5; 9 nucleotides match TRBD2. V was pared by 2 bases and J by 5 bases, with 9 bases of the junction left unmatched. CDR3 length: 15 residues. The V gene's germline CDR1 is GTSNPN and CDR2 SVGIG (reference sequence). The CDR3 DNA sequence: TGTGCCTGGAGTAATATGGCTAGCGGGGCTGAGACCCAGTACTTC. Translated: CAWSNMASGAETQYF.

This clone was seen only a few times. The V gene is TRBV5-1, the J gene TRBJ2-7; 9 nucleotides line up with TRBD1. Germline CDR1 SGHRS, CDR2 YFSETQ. The CDR3 is 17 amino acids. With 1 base clipped from V and 3 bases from J, the junction kept 11 bases outside the gene matches. Here the CDR3 reads CASSLSGRDRGDYEQYF. DNA of the CDR3: TGCGCCAGCAGCTTGTCGGGCCGAGACAGGGGGGACTACGAGCAGTACTTC.

The genes are TRBV18 and TRBJ1-2; D remains ambiguous. The V end lost 3 bases, the J end lost 4 bases, and 12 bases lay between the germline ends. The CDR3 consists of 14 residues. Germline V gene lookup returns CDR1 KGHSH and CDR2 LQKENI. The CDR3 DNA follows: TGTGCCAGCTCACCCGGAGGCGACGGCTATGGCTACACCTTC. Protein sequence: CASSPGGDGYGYTF.

The chain couples TRBV19 to TRBJ2-1; D may be TRBD2 (6 bases). The CDR3 consists of 17 residues. V was clipped by 3 bases and J by 5 bases, with 20 bases between them. Germline assignment: CDR1 LNHDA and CDR2 SQIVND (reference sequence). The CDR3 region is CASSMDFGGPDNNEQFF. Written as DNA, the CDR3 is TGTGCCAGTAGTATGGATTTCGGGGGTCCTGACAACAATGAGCAGTTCTTC.

The chain joins TRBV9 to TRBJ2-7, with TRBD1 identical over 9 bases. Germline trimming cut 2 bases from V and 6 bases from J; bases unmatched to any gene: 9. CDR1 SGDLS and CDR2 YYNGEE come from the germline V gene. This CDR3 spans 15 amino acids. The CDR3 region is CASSVTSDRGSEQYF. In DNA, the CDR3 is TGTGCCAGCAGCGTGACCTCGGACAGGGGAAGCGAGCAGTACTTC.

The rearrangement joins TRBV6-6 to TRBJ2-5, with 13 bases matching TRBD2. Germline V CDR1 and CDR2: MNHNY, SVGAGI (reference sequence). The CDR3 covers 16 residues. With 3 bases clipped from V and 5 bases from J, the junction kept 6 bases outside the gene matches. CDR3 loop: CASSYPGLAGYETQYF. CDR3 coding DNA: TGTGCCAGCAGTTATCCGGGACTAGCGGGATATGAGACCCAGTACTTC.

The chain links TRBV7-8 to TRBJ2-6; the D gene is possibly TRBD1 (5 bases). The length of the CDR3 is 22 residues. Per germline, CDR1 SGHVS and CDR2 FQNEAQ. Trimming stripped 2 bases from V and 1 base from J, with 27 bases between. The CDR3 DNA reads TGTGCCAGCAGCTTAAGGGTGGGGCAGGGAAGACTTGGGCCTTCTGGGGCCAACGTCCTGACTTTC. It codes for CASSLRVGQGRLGPSGANVLTF.

This clone turned up a few times. This chain links TRBV9 with TRBJ2-1; TRBD1 aligns across 7 bases. V was pared by 0 bases and J by 5 bases, with 2 bases of the junction left unmatched. The CDR3 is 14 amino acids. CDR1 and CDR2 from the germline V gene are SGDLS and YYNGEE. The CDR3 loop reads CASSVVGTDNEQFF. DNA of the CDR3: TGTGCCAGCAGCGTAGTAGGGACAGACAATGAGCAGTTCTTC.

The genes are TRBV5-1 and TRBJ1-1; 7 positions agree with TRBD1. V shed 0 bases, J shed 1 base, and the junction held 9 bases outside the gene matches. Germline V gives CDR1 SGHRS, CDR2 YFSETQ. There are 17 residues in the CDR3. The CDR3 nucleotides read TGCGCCAGCAGCTTGGGACCGGAAAGGACAGGGAACACTGAAGCTTTCTTT. Translation: CASSLGPERTGNTEAFF.

The chain recombines TRBV15 with TRBJ2-3, with 14 bases aligning to TRBD2. Germline CDR1 reads LNHNV; CDR2 reads YYDKDF (reference sequence). The CDR3 consists of 19 residues. V lost 1 base and J lost 0; bases outside the gene matches: 6. For the CDR3, the DNA is TGTGCCACCAGCAGAGTAAGACTAGCGGGGGGGCAGAGCACAGATACGCAGTATTTT. Protein: CATSRVRLAGGQSTDTQYF.

The rearrangement joins TRBV4-2 to TRBJ2-3, with 16 bases lining up with TRBD2. CDR3 size: 18 residues. The germline V gene has CDR1 LGHNA and CDR2 YNFKEQ. V lost 4 bases, J lost 4 bases, and 8 bases stayed unmatched. CDR3 loop: CASSLSGTSGGAPDTQYF. The DNA of the CDR3 is TGTGCCAGCAGCCTGTCTGGGACTAGCGGGGGGGCCCCAGATACGCAGTATTTT.

The chain has TRBV9 and TRBJ1-3, with D possibly matching TRBD1 (5 bases). This CDR3 region has 14 residues. Between the trimmed V and J ends, which lost 4 bases and 0 bases, there was a span of 8 bases. Germline loops: CDR1 SGDLS, CDR2 YYNGEE. The DNA for the CDR3 is TGTGCCAGCAGCCGGGACTTCTCTGGAAACACCATATATTTT. This codes for CASSRDFSGNTIYF.

This clone was counted between two and nine times. The V gene is TRBV29-1, the J gene TRBJ2-2; 13 bases fit TRBD2. The germline CDR1 and CDR2 sequences are SQVTM and ANQGSEA. The CDR3 extends over 20 amino acids. J lost 3 bases, V lost 5 bases, and 18 bases had no gene match. CDR3 sequence reads: CSVFFSGLAGPSFDTGELFF. The CDR3 DNA sequence: TGCAGCGTTTTCTTCTCGGGACTAGCGGGGCCATCCTTTGACACCGGGGAGCTGTTTTTT.

This chain links TRBV5-1 with TRBJ2-7, with D possibly being TRBD2 (6 bases). Trimming stripped 4 bases from V and 0 bases from J, with 14 bases between. CDR1 and CDR2 from the germline V gene are SGHRS and YFSETQ. The CDR3 totals 15 residues. For the CDR3, the DNA is TGCGCCAGCAGCGTTGGGTTGCGGGACTCCTACGAGCAGTACTTC. Encoded protein: CASSVGLRDSYEQYF.

The chain couples TRBV6-5 to TRBJ2-3, with D perhaps TRBD1 (6 bases). CDR3 size: 14 residues. The V end was cut by 6 bases, the J end by 6 bases, with 16 bases between. The germline CDR1 and CDR2 sequences are MNHEY and SVGAGI. The CDR3 bases are TGTGCCAGCAGACAGGGACCCAGTAAGGATACGCAGTATTTT. It codes for CASRQGPSKDTQYF.

The chain has TRBV12-5 and TRBJ1-6, with 7 bases aligning to TRBD1. The germline gives CDR1 LGHNT, CDR2 FRNRAP. The CDR3 length is 15 residues. The V and J ends lost 0 bases and 7 bases, in that order; junction bases with no gene match: 3. The CDR3 DNA sequence: TGTGCTAGTGGTTTGGTTGGACAGGTCAATTCACCCCTCCACTTT. Amino acids: CASGLVGQVNSPLHF.

The CDR3 here is CASSRSGALNNSPLHF. The CDR3 bases are TGTGCCAGCAGCCGTAGCGGGGCCCTCAATAATTCACCCCTCCACTTT. J is TRBJ1-6 and V is TRBV14, with a tentative D call TRBD1 (5 bases). V lost 4 bases, J lost 5 bases, and 15 bases lay in between. The CDR3 extends over 16 amino acids. CDR1 and CDR2 (germline): SGHDN, FVKESK.

The chain couples TRBV19 to TRBJ2-7; 12 bases match TRBD1. Germline CDR1 is LNHDA and CDR2 is SQIVND (reference sequence). The V gene end was trimmed by 5 bases and the J gene end by 3 bases; junction bases not matched to a gene: 8. This CDR3 is built from 16 residues. The CDR3 DNA reads TGTGCCAGTAGTGCCGGAGGGACAGGGGGCCACTACGAGCAGTACTTC. This translates into CASSAGGTGGHYEQYF. Looking up the rest from reference TRBV19 and TRBJ2-7 gives the full variable domain: DGGITQSPKYLFRKEGQNVTLSCEQNLNHDAMYWYRQDPGQGLRLIYYSQIVNDFQKGDIAEGYSVSREKKESFPLTVTSAQKNPTAFYLCASSAGGTGGHYEQYFGPGTRLTVT.

The chain joins TRBV9 to TRBJ1-6, with 9 bases that match TRBD1. The V gene's germline CDR1 is SGDLS and CDR2 YYNGEE. Trimming cost V 4 bases and J 6 bases; bases outside gene matches: 5. The CDR3 loop spans 15 amino acids. DNA for the CDR3: TGTGCCAGCAGCAGAGGGACAGGGATTAATTCACCCCTCCACTTT. It is translated as CASSRGTGINSPLHF.

The rearrangement links TRBV5-8 to TRBJ1-5; D perhaps matches TRBD1 (6 bases). The V end was cut by 4 bases, the J end by 4 bases, with 9 bases between. The CDR3 totals 13 residues. Germline V gene data show CDR1 as SGHTS and CDR2 as YDEGEE. CDR3 sequence: CASSTGTNQPQHF. The CDR3 DNA follows: TGTGCCAGCAGCACCGGGACAAATCAGCCCCAGCATTTT.

This clone was observed a few times. This chain links TRBV29-1 with TRBJ2-5, with 16 bases aligning to TRBD2. CDR3 length: 16 amino acids. The V gene end was trimmed by 7 bases and the J gene end by 1 base; junction bases not matched to a gene: 6. Germline loops: CDR1 SQVTM, CDR2 ANQGSEA. The CDR3 protein is CSAGTSGRALQETQYF. The CDR3 DNA reads as TGCAGCGCCGGGACTAGCGGGAGGGCCCTCCAAGAGACCCAGTACTTC.

V usage is TRBV4-1 and J usage is TRBJ1-3, with D maybe TRBD1 (6 bases). V lost 4 bases to trimming and J lost 0 bases, with 16 bases between them. Germline CDR1 reads MGHRA; CDR2 reads YSYEKL. CDR3 length: 17 amino acids. CDR3 protein: CASSRQALSLSGNTIYF. The CDR3 region has the DNA TGCGCCAGCAGCCGACAGGCCCTATCTCTCTCTGGAAACACCATATATTTT.

This clone occurred once. The chain employs TRBV4-3 and TRBJ2-4; possible D gene TRBD1, 5 bases. The CDR3 extends over 14 amino acids. The V and J ends lost 1 base and 9 bases respectively, with 13 bases between them. The V gene's germline CDR1 is LGHNA and CDR2 YSLEER. This chain's CDR3 is CASSQGGRYAIQYF. DNA of the CDR3: TGCGCCAGCAGCCAAGGGGGCCGGTACGCCATTCAGTACTTC.

The chain links TRBV5-1 to TRBJ2-7; 7 bases are shared with TRBD1. Unmatched junction bases numbered 1, after V lost 0 bases and J lost 1 base. The CDR3 is made up of 14 amino acids. Germline V gene lookup returns CDR1 SGHRS and CDR2 YFSETQ. CDR3 bases: TGCGCCAGCAGCTTGGGCAGGGGGTCCTACGAGCAGTACTTC. Protein: CASSLGRGSYEQYF.

J is TRBJ1-5 and V is TRBV6-1, with D hard to call. Germline V CDR1 and CDR2: MNHNS, SASEGT. V lost 3 bases and J lost 6, with 12 bases in between. This CDR3 has 14 residues. The CDR3 DNA reads TGTGCCAGCAGTGACTGGGCCCGTCGTCAGCCCCAGCATTTT. This translates into CASSDWARRQPQHF.

This clone occurred once. The chain employs TRBV4-1 and TRBJ2-4; TRBD2 aligns across 10 bases. V lost 4 bases to trimming and J lost 7 bases; unmatched junction nucleotides: 7. The germline V gene has CDR1 MGHRA and CDR2 YSYEKL. CDR3 length: 15 amino acids. The CDR3 nucleotides are TGCGCCAGCAGCCCTCTAGCGGGAGCGGGGAACATTCAGTACTTC. Translation: CASSPLAGAGNIQYF.

The chain has TRBV9 and TRBJ2-2, with a possible D match to TRBD1 (5 bases). CDR3 length equals 15 residues. In germline, CDR1 is SGDLS, CDR2 YYNGEE. The germline V and J ends were trimmed by 3 bases and 13 bases, with 22 bases remaining between them. This chain's CDR3 is CASSEAPGHLGVLFF. CDR3 coding DNA: TGTGCCAGCAGCGAGGCTCCAGGGCACCTGGGCGTGCTGTTTTTT.